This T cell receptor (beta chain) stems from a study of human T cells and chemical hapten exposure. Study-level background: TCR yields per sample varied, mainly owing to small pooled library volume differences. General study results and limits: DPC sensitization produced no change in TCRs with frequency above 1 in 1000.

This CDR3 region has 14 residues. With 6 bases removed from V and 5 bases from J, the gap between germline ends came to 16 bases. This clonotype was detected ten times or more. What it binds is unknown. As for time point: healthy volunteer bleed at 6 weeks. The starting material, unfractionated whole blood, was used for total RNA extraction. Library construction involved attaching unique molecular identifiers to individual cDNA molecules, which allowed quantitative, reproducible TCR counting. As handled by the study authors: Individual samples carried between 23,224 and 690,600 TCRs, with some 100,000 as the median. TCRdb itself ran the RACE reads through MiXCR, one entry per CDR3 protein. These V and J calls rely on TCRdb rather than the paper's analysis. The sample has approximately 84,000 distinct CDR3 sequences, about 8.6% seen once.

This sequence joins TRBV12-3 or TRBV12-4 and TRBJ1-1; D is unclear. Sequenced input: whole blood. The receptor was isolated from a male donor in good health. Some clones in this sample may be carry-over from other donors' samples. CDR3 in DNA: TGTGCCAGCAGGCAGGCAATCGGGTGGACTGAAGCTTTCTTT. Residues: CASRQAIGWTEAFF.